This TCR beta chain was found in a study of blood T cell repertoires in COVID-19. Study at large: There were acute and convalescent COVID-19 samples, and they came from the United States, Italy and Spain. PBMCs, B-cell-depleted T cells, or T cells provided the cDNA or gDNA that made up the material.

This CDR3 comprises 15 residues. Germline V gene lookup returns CDR1 SNHLY and CDR2 FYNNEI. V was clipped by 4 bases and J by 6 bases; unmatched bases: 11. Original data processing: How many nucleated cells were present was estimated from reference gene primer amplification. Here immunoSEQ multiplex PCR was the method, and the copy in TCRdb shows in-frame clones only, minus some. Clonal size and the V and J genes are those of that table, whereas D and trimming came from the DNA. The sample shows roughly 150,000 clones, about 90% of them seen only once. Specimen: peripheral blood. The origin of this receptor is an elderly woman with acute or convalescent COVID-19. The genes are TRBV2 and TRBJ2-7; 8 bases map to TRBD2. CDR3 amino acids: CASSGRLAGYPEQYF. In DNA, the CDR3 is TGTGCCAGCAGTGGGCGGCTAGCGGGTTACCCCGAGCAGTACTTC.